The TCR beta chain described here comes from a study of blood T cell repertoires in COVID-19. Whole-study context: Italy, Spain and the United States were the sources of the convalescent and acute COVID-19 samples.

The data were produced by immunoSEQ multiplex PCR, yet TCRdb's version contains in-frame clones alone and is incomplete. The table includes about 200,000 clones, approximately 90% detected once. With 8 bases removed from V and 4 bases from J, the gap between germline ends came to 17 bases. CDR1 and CDR2 (germline): SQVTM, ANQGSEA. The CDR3 extends over 13 amino acids. This chain links TRBV29-1 with TRBJ2-5; TRBD1 is a possible D gene (6 bases). This sequence originates from a man aged 55 to 69 with active or convalescent COVID-19. The source material was peripheral blood. Here the CDR3 reads CSTPSGTRETQYF. The CDR3 DNA sequence: TGCAGCACCCCGTCCGGGACACGAGAGACCCAGTACTTC. Full variable domain (missing parts from reference TRBV29-1 and TRBJ2-5): SAVISQKPSRDICQRGTSLTIQCQVDSQVTMMFWYRQQPGQSLTLIATANQGSEATYESGFVIDKFPISRPNLTFSTLTVSNMSPEDSSIYLCSTPSGTRETQYFGPGTRLLVL.